This T cell receptor (beta chain) was identified in a study of T cells in Graves' hyperthyroidism and ophthalmopathy. Study-wide context: Peripheral blood was acquired at first diagnosis, ahead of any therapy whatsoever. The study, taken as a whole, reports: Most expanded thyroid clonotypes above 0.001 also appeared in blood.

The CDR3 runs to 15 residues. Trimming took 0 bases from V and 9 from J; bases not matched to a gene: 9. Germline V gives CDR1 LNHNV, CDR2 YYDKDF (reference sequence). Amplified TCR beta CDR3 regions came from RNA transcripts. HTBI primers were employed in a first-round RT-PCR of the TCR CDR3. One entry per CDR3 protein, called by TCRdb with MiXCR from the multiplex PCR reads. The sample has approximately 620,000 distinct CDR3 sequences, about a sixth seen once. Patients showing uncontrolled infection, other autoimmune disease, pregnancy or lactation were ineligible. As regards this clonotype: Its specificity is not known. The CDR3 carries no conserved terminal phenylalanine or tryptophan, so it likely arises from a read error.

Material: blood. The J gene is TRBJ1-2, the V gene TRBV15, with TRBD1 matching over 8 bases. The sequence derives from a woman aged 40 to 49 with Graves' ophthalmopathy. This CDR3 reads CATSRDKSGGNSYTL. The CDR3 nucleotides read TGTGCCACCAGCAGAGATAAATCAGGGGGCAATAGCTACACCCTC.